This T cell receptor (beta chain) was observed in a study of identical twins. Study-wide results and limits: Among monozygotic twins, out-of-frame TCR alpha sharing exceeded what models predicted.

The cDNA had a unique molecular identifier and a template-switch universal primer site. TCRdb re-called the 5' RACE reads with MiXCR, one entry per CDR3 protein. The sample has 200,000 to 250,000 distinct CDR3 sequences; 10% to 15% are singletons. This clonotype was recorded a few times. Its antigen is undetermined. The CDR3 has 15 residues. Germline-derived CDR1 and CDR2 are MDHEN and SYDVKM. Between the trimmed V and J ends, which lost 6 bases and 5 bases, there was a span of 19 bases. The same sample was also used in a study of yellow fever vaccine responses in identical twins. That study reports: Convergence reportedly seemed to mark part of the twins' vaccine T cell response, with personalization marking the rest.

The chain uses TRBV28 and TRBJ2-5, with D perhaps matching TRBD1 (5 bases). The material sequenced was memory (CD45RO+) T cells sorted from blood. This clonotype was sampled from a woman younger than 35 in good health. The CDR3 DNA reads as TGTGCCAGCAGCCCCACAGGACCTAATTGGGAGACCCAGTACTTC. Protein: CASSPTGPNWETQYF.